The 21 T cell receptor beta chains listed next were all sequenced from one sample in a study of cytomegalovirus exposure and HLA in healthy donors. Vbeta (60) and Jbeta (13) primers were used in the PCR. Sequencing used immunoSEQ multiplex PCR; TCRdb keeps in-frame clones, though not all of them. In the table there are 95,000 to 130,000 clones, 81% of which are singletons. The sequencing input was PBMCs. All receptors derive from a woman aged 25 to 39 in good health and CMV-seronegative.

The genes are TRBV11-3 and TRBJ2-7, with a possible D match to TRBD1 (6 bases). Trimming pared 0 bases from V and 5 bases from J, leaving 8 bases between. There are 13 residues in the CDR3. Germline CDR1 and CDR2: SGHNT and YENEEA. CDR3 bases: TGTGCCAGCAGCTTAGAACAGGGAAACGAGCAGTACTTC. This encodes CASSLEQGNEQYF.

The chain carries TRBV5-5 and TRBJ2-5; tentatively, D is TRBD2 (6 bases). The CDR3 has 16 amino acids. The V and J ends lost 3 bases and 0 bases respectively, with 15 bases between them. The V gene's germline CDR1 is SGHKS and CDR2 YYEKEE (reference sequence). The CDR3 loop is CASSWTITRNQETQYF. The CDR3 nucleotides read TGTGCCAGCAGCTGGACTATAACCCGGAACCAAGAGACCCAGTACTTC.

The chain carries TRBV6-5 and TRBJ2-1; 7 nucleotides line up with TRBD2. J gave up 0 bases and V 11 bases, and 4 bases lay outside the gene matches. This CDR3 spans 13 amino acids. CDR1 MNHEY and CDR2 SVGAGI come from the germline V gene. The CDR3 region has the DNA TGTGCCGCCACTAGCGTCTCCTACAATGAGCAGTTCTTC. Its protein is CAATSVSYNEQFF.

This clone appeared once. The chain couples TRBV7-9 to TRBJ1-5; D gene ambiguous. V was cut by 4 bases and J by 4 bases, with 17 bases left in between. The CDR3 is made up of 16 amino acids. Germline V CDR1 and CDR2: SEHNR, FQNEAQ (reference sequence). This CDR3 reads CASSSSAGTTNQPQHF. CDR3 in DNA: TGTGCCAGCAGCTCTAGCGCAGGAACTACGAATCAGCCCCAGCATTTT.

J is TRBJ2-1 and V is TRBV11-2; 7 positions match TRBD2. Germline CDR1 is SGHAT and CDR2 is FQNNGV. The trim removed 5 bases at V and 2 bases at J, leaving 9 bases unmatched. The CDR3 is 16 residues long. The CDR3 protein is CASSQTSGNTYNEQFF. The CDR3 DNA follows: TGTGCCAGCAGCCAAACGAGCGGGAACACCTACAATGAGCAGTTCTTC.

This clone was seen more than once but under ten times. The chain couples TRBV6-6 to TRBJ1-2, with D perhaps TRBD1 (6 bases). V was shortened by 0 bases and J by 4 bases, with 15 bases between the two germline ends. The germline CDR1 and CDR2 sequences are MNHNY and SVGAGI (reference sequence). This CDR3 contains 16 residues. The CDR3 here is CASSYSTLDSTYGYTF. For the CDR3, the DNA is TGTGCCAGCAGTTACTCTACCCTGGACAGCACCTATGGCTACACCTTC.

The CDR3, as DNA: TGTGCCGGTTCGGGTAGCGGGCCATCCTACGAGCAGTACTTC. Amino acid sequence: CAGSGSGPSYEQYF. The V and J genes are TRBV6-1 and TRBJ2-7, with 7 positions matching TRBD2. CDR3 length: 14 amino acids. Germline-derived CDR1 and CDR2 are MNHNS and SASEGT. Losses at the gene ends were 11 bases for V and 1 base for J; bases not matched to a gene: 11.

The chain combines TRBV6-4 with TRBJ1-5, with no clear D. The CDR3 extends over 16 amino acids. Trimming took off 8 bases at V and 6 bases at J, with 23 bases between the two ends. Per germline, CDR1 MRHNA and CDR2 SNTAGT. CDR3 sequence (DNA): TGTGCCAGCGGGGAGCCTTTGTCCCCACCGGTTCAGCCCCAGCATTTT. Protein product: CASGEPLSPPVQPQHF.

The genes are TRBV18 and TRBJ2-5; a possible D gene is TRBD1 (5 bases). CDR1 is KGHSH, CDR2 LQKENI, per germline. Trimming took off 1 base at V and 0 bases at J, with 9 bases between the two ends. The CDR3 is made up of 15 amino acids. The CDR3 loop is CASSPRQIHQETQYF. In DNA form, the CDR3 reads TGTGCCAGCTCACCACGACAGATCCACCAAGAGACCCAGTACTTC.

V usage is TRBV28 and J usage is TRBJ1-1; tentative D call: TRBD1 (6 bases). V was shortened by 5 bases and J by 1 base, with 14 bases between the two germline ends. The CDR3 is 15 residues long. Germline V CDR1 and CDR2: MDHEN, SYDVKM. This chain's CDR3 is CASSPKWGRNTEAFF. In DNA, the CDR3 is TGTGCCAGCAGTCCTAAATGGGGGCGGAACACTGAAGCTTTCTTT.

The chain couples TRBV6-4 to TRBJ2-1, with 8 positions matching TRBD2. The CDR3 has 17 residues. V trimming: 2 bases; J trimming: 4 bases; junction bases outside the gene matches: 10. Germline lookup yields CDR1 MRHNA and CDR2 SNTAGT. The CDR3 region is CASSDRPLTSAYNEQFF. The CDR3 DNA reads TGTGCCAGCAGTGACAGACCGTTGACTAGCGCATACAATGAGCAGTTCTTC.

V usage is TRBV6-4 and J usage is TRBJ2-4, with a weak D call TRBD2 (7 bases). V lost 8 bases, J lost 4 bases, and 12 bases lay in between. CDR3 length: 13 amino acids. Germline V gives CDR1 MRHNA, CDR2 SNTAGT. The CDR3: CASSEGGKNIQYF. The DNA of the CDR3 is TGTGCCAGCTCCGAGGGGGGGAAAAACATTCAGTACTTC.

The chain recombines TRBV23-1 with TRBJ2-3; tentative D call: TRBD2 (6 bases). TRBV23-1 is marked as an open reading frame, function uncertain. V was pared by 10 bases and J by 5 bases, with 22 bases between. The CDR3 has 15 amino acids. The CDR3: CATPGLSESIDTQYF. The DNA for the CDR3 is TGCGCCACCCCGGGACTTTCCGAGTCGATAGATACGCAGTATTTT.

CDR3 in amino acids: CASSDDRGETQYF. CDR3 DNA: TGTGCCAGCAGCGACGACAGGGGAGAGACCCAGTACTTC. This rearrangement joins TRBV5-6 to TRBJ2-5, with 8 bases identical to TRBD1. The CDR3 covers 13 residues. J gave up 4 bases and V 4 bases, and 3 bases lay outside the gene matches. Germline V gene data show CDR1 as SGHDT and CDR2 as YYEEEE.

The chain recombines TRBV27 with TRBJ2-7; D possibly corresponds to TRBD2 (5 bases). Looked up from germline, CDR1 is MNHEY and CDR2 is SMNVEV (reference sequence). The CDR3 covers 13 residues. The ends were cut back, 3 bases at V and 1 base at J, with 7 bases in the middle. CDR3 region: CASSFGESYEQYF. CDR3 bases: TGTGCCAGCAGTTTTGGGGAGTCCTACGAGCAGTACTTC.

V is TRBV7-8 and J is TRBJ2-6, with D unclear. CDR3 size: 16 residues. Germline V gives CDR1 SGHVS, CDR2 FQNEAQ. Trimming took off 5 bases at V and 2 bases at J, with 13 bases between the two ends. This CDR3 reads CASSPYGPPGANVLTF. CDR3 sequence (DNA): TGTGCCAGCAGCCCGTATGGGCCCCCTGGGGCCAACGTCCTGACTTTC.

The CDR3 sequence: CASSMDSSYNEQFF. DNA for the CDR3: TGTGCCAGTAGTATGGACTCGTCCTACAATGAGCAGTTCTTC. This chain links TRBV19 with TRBJ2-1; weak D call: TRBD2 (5 bases). The V gene's germline CDR1 is LNHDA and CDR2 SQIVND (reference sequence). Trimming left V 3 bases short and J 1 base short, with 7 bases between. This CDR3 has 14 amino acids.

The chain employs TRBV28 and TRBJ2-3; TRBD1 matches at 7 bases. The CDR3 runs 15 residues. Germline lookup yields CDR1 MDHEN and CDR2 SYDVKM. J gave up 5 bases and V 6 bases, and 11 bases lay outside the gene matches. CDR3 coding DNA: TGTGCCAGCAGCGCCGGGACAGCCTTAGGAGATACGCAGTATTTT. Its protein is CASSAGTALGDTQYF.

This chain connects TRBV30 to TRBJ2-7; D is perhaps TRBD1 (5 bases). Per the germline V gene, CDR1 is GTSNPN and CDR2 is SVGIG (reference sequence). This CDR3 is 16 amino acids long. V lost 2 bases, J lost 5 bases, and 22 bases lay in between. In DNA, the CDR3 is TGTGCCTGGAGTACCCTACAAGGGGCCTTTTTTAACGAGCAGTACTTC. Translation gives CAWSTLQGAFFNEQYF.

The CDR3 sequence is CASSLGASAYEQYF. The CDR3 nucleotides are TGTGCCAGCAGCTTAGGGGCCTCGGCGTACGAGCAGTACTTC. The chain couples TRBV7-2 to TRBJ2-5; D is ambiguous. The J call may be in error: the DNA end matches TRBJ2-7 better. The CDR3 extends over 14 amino acids. The germline V gene has CDR1 SGHTA and CDR2 FQGNSA.

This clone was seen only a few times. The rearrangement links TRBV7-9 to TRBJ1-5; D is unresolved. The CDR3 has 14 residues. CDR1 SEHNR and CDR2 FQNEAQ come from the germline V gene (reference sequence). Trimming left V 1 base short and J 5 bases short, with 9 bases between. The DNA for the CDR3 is TGTGCCAGCAGCTTAGGTTCGGGATATCAGCCCCAGCATTTT. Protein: CASSLGSGYQPQHF.